A selection of T cell receptor beta chains follows, all from one sample in a study of shared clonotypes between healthy human individuals. Method: immunoSEQ multiplex PCR; TCRdb's copy keeps in-frame clones and lacks some. The data hold some 2,000,000 clones, with almost 96% observed a single time. Sequencing was carried out using naive CD4+ T cells sorted from blood. All receptors derive from a man aged 18 to 29 in good health. Each CDR3 is given with its conserved first and last residue. The D gene is left open where the match is weak. Size is stated for part of the rows, as once, few or many counts, or as a class when the clone is expanded.

length,size,J,D,V,CDR3,DNA
15,-,TRBJ1-2,-,TRBV6-4,CASSDSGTPPDGYTF,TGTGCCAGCAGTGACTCCGGGACCCCTCCGGATGGCTACACCTTC
14,-,TRBJ1-3,-,TRBV6-5,CASSPRGDGNTIYF,TGTGCCAGCAGCCCGAGGGGGGATGGAAACACCATATATTTT
16,-,TRBJ2-1,TRBD1,TRBV9,CASSVGSPTGVNEQFF,TGTGCCAGCAGCGTAGGCTCCCCGACAGGGGTAAATGAGCAGTTCTTC
13,-,TRBJ2-7,-,TRBV18,CASSESGTYEQYF,TGTGCCAGCAGCGAGTCAGGGACCTACGAGCAGTACTTC
14,-,TRBJ2-7,TRBD1,TRBV2,CASSQRTGGYEQYF,TGTGCCAGCAGTCAAAGGACAGGGGGCTACGAGCAGTACTTC
15,-,TRBJ2-7,TRBD2,TRBV11-2,CASGHSGLGDYEQYF,TGTGCCAGCGGCCATAGCGGGCTGGGGGACTACGAGCAGTACTTC
15,-,TRBJ2-2,-,TRBV6-5,CASKGGRGESWELFF,TGTGCCAGCAAAGGAGGCAGGGGCGAGTCGTGGGAGCTGTTTTTT
12,-,TRBJ2-2,-,TRBV5-1,CASSIPSGELFF,TGCGCCAGCAGCATACCCTCTGGGGAGCTGTTTTTT
14,-,TRBJ1-1,-,TRBV18,CASSSAGMGSEAFF,TGTGCCAGCTCGTCCGCAGGGATGGGTTCTGAAGCTTTCTTT
16,-,TRBJ2-1,TRBD2,TRBV6-1,CASRELAGGRYNEQFF,TGTGCCAGCAGGGAACTAGCGGGGGGGCGGTACAATGAGCAGTTCTTC
11,-,TRBJ2-1,-,TRBV20-1,CSKGVFNEQFF,TGCAGTAAGGGGGTATTCAATGAGCAGTTCTTC
16,-,TRBJ1-5,-,TRBV28,CASSPLGLNGNQPQHF,TGTGCCAGCAGCCCCCTTGGACTGAACGGCAATCAGCCCCAGCATTTT
13,-,TRBJ1-1,-,TRBV7-9,CASSVNLNTEAFF,TGTGCCAGCAGCGTTAACTTGAACACTGAAGCTTTCTTT
15,few,TRBJ1-5,-,TRBV6-1,CASREEGYSNQPQHF,TGTGCCAGCAGAGAAGAAGGGTATAGCAATCAGCCCCAGCATTTT
14,-,TRBJ1-5,TRBD1,TRBV7-2,CASSEGQVAQPQHF,TGTGCCAGCAGCGAGGGACAGGTCGCTCAGCCCCAGCATTTT
16,-,TRBJ2-1,TRBD2,TRBV11-2,CASSSLRGERYNEQFF,TGTGCCAGCAGCTCATTGCGGGGGGAGAGATACAATGAGCAGTTCTTC
14,-,TRBJ1-5,TRBD1,TRBV7-7,CASSLAQGNQPQHF,TGTGCTAGCAGCTTAGCACAGGGGAATCAGCCCCAGCATTTT